Listed below are T cell receptor beta chains from one sample, sequenced in a study of cytomegalovirus exposure and HLA in healthy donors. Assay used: immunoSEQ multiplex PCR; TCRdb lists only in-frame clones, some missing. The sample consists of roughly 110,000 clones, around 71% of them appearing once. Sequencing used PBMCs. The receptors originated from a boy younger than 18 in good health and CMV-seronegative. Each CDR3 is given without its conserved first and last residue. A D gene is named only where the DNA matches it firmly.

CDR3	length	V	J	D
ASSSFSREAF	10	TRBV28	TRBJ1-1	-
ASSQVFPAGNTIY	13	TRBV4-1	TRBJ1-3	-
ASSPRVGDYEQY	12	TRBV4-2	TRBJ2-7	-
AISERVEDLAGLNNEQF	17	TRBV10-3	TRBJ2-1	TRBD2
ASSTTSGNEQY	11	TRBV2	TRBJ2-7	TRBD2
ATSSRQGNTIY	11	TRBV15	TRBJ1-3	-
ASSSRTGRDEKLF	13	TRBV9	TRBJ1-4	TRBD1
ASSLEGRGPLSTDTQY	16	TRBV7-2	TRBJ2-3	-
ASSGRQGQGTEAF	13	TRBV9	TRBJ1-1	TRBD1
ASSLDTYEQY	10	TRBV11-1	TRBJ2-7	-
ASSYPGQSRETQY	13	TRBV6-6	TRBJ2-5	TRBD1
ARSIPNKGGMPPNYGYT	17	TRBV19	TRBJ1-2	TRBD1
ASSYIQDNSPLH	12	TRBV27	TRBJ1-6	-
ASSGPGRTGELF	12	TRBV2	TRBJ2-2	-
ASSQDLVGGVDWAQETQY	18	TRBV4-1	TRBJ2-5	-
ASSQDRVGGYT	11	TRBV13	TRBJ1-2	TRBD1
ASSRQGPNTEAF	12	TRBV18	TRBJ1-1	TRBD1
ASSLGPSGGSQETQY	15	TRBV5-4	TRBJ2-5	TRBD2
ATSRESGSFRYEQF	14	TRBV15	TRBJ2-1	TRBD2
ASSPTGTLFYGYT	13	TRBV9	TRBJ1-2	-
ASSGFTEAF	9	TRBV2	TRBJ1-1	-
ASSQGERGAYEQY	13	TRBV4-2	TRBJ2-7	-
SAGNRGNTGELF	12	TRBV29-1	TRBJ2-2	TRBD1
ASSSLMAGPLNEQF	14	TRBV7-8	TRBJ2-1	-